This T cell receptor (beta chain) was captured by sequencing in a study of blood T cell repertoires in COVID-19. CDR1 SQVTM and CDR2 ANQGSEA come from the germline V gene. V shed 5 bases and J shed 0 bases, with 10 bases lying between them. The CDR3 contains 13 residues. Only in-frame clones appear in the TCRdb table, and some are missing; sequencing was by immunoSEQ multiplex PCR. The sample yields fewer than 250,000 clones, 70% to 90% seen once. Sequencing was done on a sample of peripheral blood. The sequence was collected from a man in his sixties with COVID-19, enrolled during active disease. V is TRBV29-1 and J is TRBJ1-1, with D unclear. The CDR3, as DNA: TGCAGCGTTCGCGGGGTCCTGAACACTGAAGCTTTCTTT. Translating it yields CSVRGVLNTEAFF.